Listed here are 18 T cell receptor beta chains from one sample, sequenced in a study of OX40 agonist ivuxolimab in advanced cancers. Profiled with immunoSEQ multiplex PCR; TCRdb holds only in-frame clones, not every one. The sample lists about 60,000 clones; 80% to 85% were seen once. Material: CD4+ or CD8+ T cells sorted from blood, obtained in a trial of the OX40 agonist ivuxolimab. These receptors were obtained from an adult with an advanced solid tumor such as melanoma, head and neck, liver or kidney cancer.

The chain has TRBV2 and TRBJ2-1, with 11 bases lining up with TRBD2. There are 17 residues in the CDR3. The ends lost 6 bases at V and 4 bases at J; junction bases unmatched: 11. Germline V lookup: CDR1 SNHLY, CDR2 FYNNEI. This chain's CDR3 is CASSKEVAGGSYNEQFF. CDR3 nucleotide sequence: TGTGCCAGCAGCAAAGAGGTAGCGGGAGGGTCTTACAATGAGCAGTTCTTC.

In its sample, this clone was seen a few times. The chain couples TRBV5-5 to TRBJ1-5; unclear D gene. The germline V and J ends were trimmed by 4 bases and 7 bases, with 15 bases remaining between them. The CDR3 runs to 14 residues. Germline-derived CDR1 and CDR2 are SGHKS and YYEKEE (reference sequence). The chain's CDR3 is CASSPDGAGQPQHF. The CDR3 region has the DNA TGTGCCAGCAGCCCCGACGGAGCCGGACAGCCCCAGCATTTT.

V and J are TRBV5-5 and TRBJ1-6; 7 bases match TRBD1. There are 17 residues in the CDR3. CDR1 is SGHKS, CDR2 YYEKEE, per germline (reference sequence). Losses at the gene ends were 0 bases for V and 4 bases for J; bases not matched to a gene: 7. The CDR3 bases are TGTGCCAGCAGCTTGGCCGGGACGGGACAGTATAATTCACCCCTCCACTTT. The encoded protein is CASSLAGTGQYNSPLHF.

The chain carries TRBV7-2 and TRBJ1-2, with 9 bases matching TRBD1. CDR1 and CDR2 from the germline V gene are SGHTA and FQGNSA. The ends lost 4 bases at V and 2 bases at J; junction bases unmatched: 5. This CDR3 has 15 residues. The CDR3 nucleotides read TGTGCCAGCAGCTGGGGACAGGGTCAGAACTATGGCTACACCTTC. It codes for CASSWGQGQNYGYTF.

V is TRBV10-3 and J is TRBJ1-2; the D gene is possibly TRBD1 (6 bases). V was shortened by 2 bases and J by 3 bases, with 19 bases between the two germline ends. CDR3 length: 17 amino acids. Per germline, CDR1 ENHRY and CDR2 SYGVKD. As DNA, the CDR3 is TGTGCCATCAGTGAGCCTCCCTACCGGGACAAGTACTATGGCTACACCTTC. Translated, it gives CAISEPPYRDKYYGYTF.

This clone appeared a few times. The chain uses TRBV4-2 and TRBJ2-7; 8 positions match TRBD2. Trimming cost V 7 bases and J 6 bases; bases outside gene matches: 8. The germline V gene has CDR1 LGHNA and CDR2 YNFKEQ. This CDR3 contains 13 residues. This CDR3 reads CASTLTSDGEQYF. CDR3 coding DNA: TGTGCCAGCACCCTGACTAGCGATGGCGAGCAGTACTTC.

The gene calls are TRBV6-6 and TRBJ2-1, with D hard to call. CDR1 is MNHNY and CDR2 is SVGAGI in the germline V gene (reference sequence). The CDR3 sequence is 13 residues long. Trimming cost V 5 bases and J 0 bases, with 5 bases left between them. The CDR3 DNA reads TGTGCCAGCAGTCCCCCCTCCTACAATGAGCAGTTCTTC. This gives the protein CASSPPSYNEQFF.

This clone is a singleton in its sample. This chain connects TRBV30 to TRBJ1-2; possible D gene TRBD1, 5 bases. This CDR3 is built from 14 residues. V was clipped by 4 bases and J by 4 bases, with 16 bases between them. CDR1 GTSNPN and CDR2 SVGIG come from the germline V gene (reference sequence). CDR3 protein: CAWTGDERVYGYTF. CDR3 sequence (DNA): TGTGCCTGGACCGGGGACGAAAGGGTCTATGGCTACACCTTC.

Only a few counts were recorded for this clone. V and J are TRBV2 and TRBJ2-5; D perhaps matches TRBD2 (6 bases). This CDR3 is built from 13 residues. Trimming shortened V by 7 bases and J by 2 bases, and 11 bases separated the two germline ends. Per germline, CDR1 SNHLY and CDR2 FYNNEI. The DNA of the CDR3 is TGTGCCAGCATGAATGCGGGACAAGAGACCCAGTACTTC. Its translation is CASMNAGQETQYF.

V gene TRBV5-1 combines with J gene TRBJ1-1, with D unresolved. The CDR3 extends over 13 amino acids. Per the germline V gene, CDR1 is SGHRS and CDR2 is YFSETQ. V was trimmed by 0 bases and J by 4 bases, leaving 7 bases between them. The CDR3 protein is CASSLEVSTEAFF. The CDR3 nucleotides read TGCGCCAGCAGCTTGGAGGTTAGCACTGAAGCTTTCTTT.

The genes are TRBV28 and TRBJ1-5, with TRBD1 matching 8 bases. V shed 4 bases, J shed 6 bases, and the junction held 8 bases outside the gene matches. This CDR3 is built from 15 residues. Germline V gene sequence: CDR1 MDHEN, CDR2 SYDVKM. CDR3 amino acids: CASSWQQGGSQPQHF. The CDR3 DNA sequence: TGTGCCAGCAGTTGGCAACAGGGGGGCAGTCAGCCCCAGCATTTT.

This rearrangement joins TRBV6-1 to TRBJ2-5, with 7 positions matching TRBD1. The J segment lost 3 bases and the V segment lost 6 bases, leaving 4 bases of the junction unmatched. This CDR3 comprises 13 residues. CDR1 is MNHNS, CDR2 SASEGT, per germline. The CDR3 region has the DNA TGTGCCAGCAGCAATACAGGGGAAGAGACCCAGTACTTC. Translating gives CASSNTGEETQYF.

The chain has TRBV9 and TRBJ2-7; no clear D. The CDR3 spans 13 residues. V was cut by 3 bases and J by 1 base, with 8 bases left in between. Germline CDR1 reads SGDLS; CDR2 reads YYNGEE. CDR3 residues: CASSEGTSYEQYF. The DNA for the CDR3 is TGTGCCAGCAGCGAGGGAACTTCCTACGAGCAGTACTTC.

The chain has TRBV18 and TRBJ2-6; D is uncertain. The CDR3 runs to 16 residues. V lost 3 bases, J lost 3 bases, and 12 bases lay in between. Germline loops: CDR1 KGHSH, CDR2 LQKENI. CDR3 residues: CASSPSATFGANVLTF. CDR3 sequence (DNA): TGTGCCAGCTCACCGTCGGCGACCTTTGGGGCCAACGTCCTGACTTTC.

This clone has only a few counts. The chain uses TRBV2 and TRBJ2-7, with TRBD2 matching over 11 bases. The CDR3 has 15 residues. The germline gives CDR1 SNHLY, CDR2 FYNNEI. V was clipped by 6 bases and J by 2 bases; unmatched bases: 6. CDR3 in DNA: TGTGCCAGCAGCCCTACTAGCGGGGGAACCTACGAGCAGTACTTC. Amino acids: CASSPTSGGTYEQYF.

This chain joins TRBV11-3 and TRBJ2-7; 7 positions agree with TRBD1. CDR1 is SGHNT and CDR2 is YENEEA in the germline V gene. CDR3 length equals 14 residues. Unmatched junction bases numbered 8, after V lost 4 bases and J lost 5 bases. CDR3 residues: CASSSDNRGHEQYF. CDR3 DNA sequence: TGTGCCAGCAGCTCCGACAACAGGGGCCACGAGCAGTACTTC. Based on the CDR3 plus reference TRBV11-3 and TRBJ2-7, the full variable domain is EAGVVQSPRYKIIEKKQPVAFWCNPISGHNTLYWYLQNLGQGPELLIRYENEEAVDDSQLPKDRFSAERLKGVDSTLKIQPAELGDSAVYLCASSSDNRGHEQYFGPGTRLTVT.

This sequence joins TRBV10-3 and TRBJ1-6; no clear D gene. CDR1 and CDR2 (germline): ENHRY, SYGVKD. The V gene lost 10 bases and the J gene lost 7 bases, with 14 bases spanning the gap. The CDR3 sequence is 13 residues long. The CDR3 DNA reads TGTGCCACCGCCCTTTCTGAAAATTCACCCCTCCACTTT. Protein product: CATALSENSPLHF.

The rearrangement links TRBV2 to TRBJ2-7, with no clear D. Germline V gives CDR1 SNHLY, CDR2 FYNNEI. The CDR3 runs to 12 residues. Trimming cost V 8 bases and J 5 bases, with 13 bases left between them. The CDR3 sequence is CASYGLTNEQYF. CDR3 nucleotide sequence: TGTGCCAGCTACGGGCTGACCAACGAGCAGTACTTC.